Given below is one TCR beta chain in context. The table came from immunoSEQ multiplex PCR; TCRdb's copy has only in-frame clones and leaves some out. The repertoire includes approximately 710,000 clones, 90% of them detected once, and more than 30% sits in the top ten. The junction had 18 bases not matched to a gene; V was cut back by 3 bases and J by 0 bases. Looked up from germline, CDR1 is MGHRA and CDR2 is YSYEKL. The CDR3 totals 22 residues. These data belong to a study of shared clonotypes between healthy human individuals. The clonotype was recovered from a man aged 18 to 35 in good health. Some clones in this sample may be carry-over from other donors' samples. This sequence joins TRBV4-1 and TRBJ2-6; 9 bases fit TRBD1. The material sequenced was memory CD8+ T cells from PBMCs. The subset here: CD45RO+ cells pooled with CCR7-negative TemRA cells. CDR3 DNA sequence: TGCGCCAGCAGCCACCCCGTGGCGCCCGACAGGGGGTTTCACTCTGGGGCCAACGTCCTGACTTTC. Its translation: CASSHPVAPDRGFHSGANVLTF.